This T cell receptor beta chain was obtained from a study of T cell repertoires in cytomegalovirus infection. The wider study: Both CMV infection and a matching HLA type were indicated by public TCR beta signatures. Broader study findings: Cumulative public TCR beta family frequency identified CMV carriers with the relevant HLA. HLA-C-restricted, CMV-specific TCR beta clonotypes were dominant ex vivo.

V lost 5 bases and J lost 8, with 9 bases in between. Germline loops: CDR1 LGHNA, CDR2 YSLEER. The CDR3 contains 12 residues. This clonotype occurred a few times. Its target is not known. A single record per CDR3 protein comes from TCRdb applying MiXCR to the reads. In the table there are over 150,000 distinct CDR3 sequences, about 17% of which are singletons. The V gene is TRBV4-3, the J gene TRBJ1-4; D ambiguous. The origin of this receptor is a human donor in good health (CMV status not recorded). Some clones in this sample may be carry-over from other donors' samples. Input material: CD8+ T cells from PBMCs. The CDR3 bases are TGCGCCAGCAGCGTCGATGGGGAAAAACTGTTTTTT. Amino acid sequence: CASSVDGEKLFF.